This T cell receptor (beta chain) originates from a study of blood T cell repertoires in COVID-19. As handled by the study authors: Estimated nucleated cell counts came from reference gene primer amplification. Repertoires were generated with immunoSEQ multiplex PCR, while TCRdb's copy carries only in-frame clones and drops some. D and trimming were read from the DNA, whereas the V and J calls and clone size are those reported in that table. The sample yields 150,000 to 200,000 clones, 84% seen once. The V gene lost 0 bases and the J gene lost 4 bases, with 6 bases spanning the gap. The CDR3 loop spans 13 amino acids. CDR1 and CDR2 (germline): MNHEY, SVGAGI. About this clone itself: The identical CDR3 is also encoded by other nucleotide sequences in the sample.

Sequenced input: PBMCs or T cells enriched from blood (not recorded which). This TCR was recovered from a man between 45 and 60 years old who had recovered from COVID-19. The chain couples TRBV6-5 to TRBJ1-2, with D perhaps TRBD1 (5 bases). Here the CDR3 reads CASSYSGGYGYTF. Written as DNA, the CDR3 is TGTGCCAGCAGTTACTCCGGGGGCTATGGCTACACCTTC.